This TCR beta chain originates from a study of shared clonotypes between healthy human individuals. Whole-study context: Donor composition was a couple of women and a few men, aged 18 to 49.

The CDR3 length is 16 residues. The V gene end was trimmed by 3 bases and the J gene end by 2 bases; junction bases not matched to a gene: 8. The germline V gene has CDR1 MGHRA and CDR2 YSYEKL. Produced via immunoSEQ multiplex PCR; TCRdb's table is partial and in-frame only. The repertoire holds roughly 100,000 clones, with about 66% as singletons. The clonotype was recovered from a woman in her 30s in good health. The V gene is TRBV4-1, the J gene TRBJ2-5, with 8 bases that match TRBD2. The sample was memory CD8+ T cells sorted from blood. Regarding subset: CD45RO+ cells pooled with CCR7-negative TemRA cells. CDR3 amino acids: CASSHPRGGPQETQYF. CDR3 in DNA: TGCGCCAGCAGCCACCCCCGGGGGGGCCCACAAGAGACCCAGTACTTC.